The TCR beta chain under discussion was sequenced for a study of shared clonotypes between healthy human individuals. Study-wide results and caveats: Owing to a small donor count, the genetic and exposure-history diversity represented was limited.

Turning to this clone: The antigen is undetermined.

Some clones are missing from TCRdb's copy, which holds only in-frame ones; the method was immunoSEQ multiplex PCR. The sample lists around 340,000 clones; 70% to 75% were seen once. V was clipped by 3 bases and J by 7 bases, with 14 bases between them. Germline-derived CDR1 and CDR2 are SGDLS and YYNGEE. CDR3 size: 13 residues. The clonotype was recovered from a man aged 30 to 45 in good health. Input material: memory CD4+ T cells sorted from blood. Subset indicated: CD45RA-negative fraction. V usage is TRBV9 and J usage is TRBJ2-7, with D perhaps matching TRBD2 (6 bases). DNA for the CDR3: TGTGCCAGCAGCGAGGGGACTGTTACGGAGCAGTACTTC. Protein product: CASSEGTVTEQYF.